This T cell receptor (beta chain) was obtained from a study of T cells in localized non-small cell lung cancer (TCRdb year 2020). Looking at the study overall: The study analyzed T cell repertoires of hundreds of early-stage NSCLC patients, comparing tumors and uninvolved tumor-adjacent lungs. All 240 or so NSCLC patients in the cohort were treatment-naive and had localized lung tumors that were resected. A mean age of about 66 years was recorded for the NSCLC patients, of whom 120 to 150 were male and about a hundred were female.

The immunoSEQ Assay was used to sequence TCR beta CDR3 regions from DNA. In the paper's pipeline: To compute T cell density, TCR beta template counts were normalized to usable DNA, which was estimated by amplifying housekeeping genes. Richness was estimated with the preseqR package, extrapolating to 400,000 templates for PBMC samples and 120,000 templates for tissue samples. Clonality was defined by subtracting Pielou's evenness from one. To identify tissue-enriched TCRs, differential abundance testing was run on productive amino-acid clonotypes with a minimum total count of 5 and an alpha of 0.1. Repertoire overlap between compartments was quantified with the Jaccard Index and Morisita Overlap Index. GLIPH grouped TCR beta CDR3s together with public tetramer-defined viral CDR3s, and a viral motif had to include at least three viral sequences and show V-gene enrichment. The table comes from immuneACCESS by way of TCRdb, which keeps in-frame sequences with V and J called. Part of the clones is missing from these tables; in studies checked, under half for an unresolved V gene and the rest for unknown reasons. That table is the source of V, J and clone size, and D and trimming were worked out from the DNA. This sample has around 36,000 clones in its table, and around 86% of those were observed once. Around 7.8% of the sample goes to the ten largest clones.

A remark on this clone: This receptor's antigen is unknown. No much larger clone is present one base from it, and per-base qualities are unavailable.

At diagnosis, tumor, uninvolved tumor-adjacent lung and peripheral blood were collected and then preserved as a mix of FFPE and fresh-frozen material. Blood samples were analyzed as peripheral blood mononuclear cells for TCR repertoire profiling. Broader findings and caveats from the paper: Since the design was exploratory, TCR variables were selected using unadjusted p-values with no false-discovery rate correction. A median of about 55 of the top 100 tumor clones were detected in paired uninvolved adjacent lung, and 25 to 35 of these tumor clones were also found among the top 100 clones of the paired uninvolved adjacent lung. Multi-region tumor sequencing was not performed, so intratumor heterogeneity could not be excluded. Higher T cell density in blood was associated with longer overall survival, whereas higher clonality in adjacent lung was associated with shorter survival. Uninvolved tumor-adjacent lung showed the highest T cell clonality, higher than tumor, which suggests more focused antigenic responses in the adjacent lung.

Measured from the cysteine to the phenylalanine, the CDR3 is 15 residues long. The sequence is cut down to CDR3 DNA, 45 bases in frame from base 1. V and J are truncated by 4 bases and 3 bases respectively, leaving an intervening sequence of 17 bases. Via the germline V gene, CDR1 is SGDLS and CDR2 YYNGEE. The chain joins TRBV9 to TRBJ2-7, with the D segment identity uncertain. The origin of this receptor is a male donor older than 55 with stage II lung adenocarcinoma. The source material was peripheral blood mononuclear cells, sampled before any cancer treatment. The DNA sequence is given as TGTGCCAGCAGCCCTCACTCCCTAGGGCTCTACGAGCAGTACTTC. It is translated as CASSPHSLGLYEQYF.